The T cell receptor (beta chain) described here comes from a study of blood T cell repertoires in COVID-19. Study as a whole: Sites in the United States, Italy and Spain provided acute and convalescent COVID-19 samples. The cDNA or gDNA used as material had been derived from T cells, B-cell-depleted T cells, or PBMCs.

Per the authors' pipeline: Nucleated cell counts were estimated from reference gene primer amplification. The protocol was immunoSEQ multiplex PCR, while the TCRdb copy is restricted to in-frame clones and leaves out a portion. The V and J calls and the clone size are those of that table, but D and trimming were determined from the DNA. The sample shows 110,000 or so clones, roughly 80% of them seen only once. The V end lost 5 bases, the J end lost 4 bases, and 15 bases lay between the germline ends. The germline CDR1 and CDR2 sequences are MNHEY and SMNVEV (reference sequence). The CDR3 runs to 15 residues.

The rearrangement uses TRBV27 and TRBJ2-1, with D perhaps matching TRBD1 (6 bases). The TCR was taken from a woman in her 70s with acute or convalescent COVID-19. Sequencing was carried out using peripheral blood. In DNA, the CDR3 is TGTGCCAGCAGTATTTCGGGACAAGGTTACAATGAGCAGTTCTTC. Translated: CASSISGQGYNEQFF.